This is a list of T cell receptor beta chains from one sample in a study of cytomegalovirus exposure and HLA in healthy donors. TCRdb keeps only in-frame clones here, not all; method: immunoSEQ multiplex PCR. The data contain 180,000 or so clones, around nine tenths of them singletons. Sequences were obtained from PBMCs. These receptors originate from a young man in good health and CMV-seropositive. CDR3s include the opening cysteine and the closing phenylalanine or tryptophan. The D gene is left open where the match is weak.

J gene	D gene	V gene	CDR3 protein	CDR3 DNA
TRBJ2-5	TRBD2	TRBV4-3	CASSQGSRTSAETQYF	TGCGCCAGCAGCCAAGGATCGCGGACTAGTGCGGAGACCCAGTACTTC
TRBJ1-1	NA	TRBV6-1	CASSEGQTTEAFF	TGTGCCAGCAGTGAGGGGCAAACCACTGAAGCTTTCTTT
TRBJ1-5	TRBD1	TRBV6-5	CASSKTGVQPQHF	TGTGCCAGCAGTAAGACAGGGGTTCAGCCCCAGCATTTT
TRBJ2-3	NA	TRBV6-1	CASSERQGTDTQYF	TGTGCCAGCAGTGAAAGGCAGGGCACAGATACGCAGTATTTT
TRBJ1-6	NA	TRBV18	CASSPTADYNSPLHF	TGTGCCAGCTCACCGACAGCTGATTATAATTCACCCCTCCACTTT
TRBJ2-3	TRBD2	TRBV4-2	CASSPSTSGGGTDTQYF	TGTGCCAGCAGCCCGTCGACTAGCGGGGGGGGTACAGATACGCAGTATTTT
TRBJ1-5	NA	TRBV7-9	CASSLGGQPQHF	TGTGCCAGCAGCTTAGGAGGTCAGCCCCAGCATTTT
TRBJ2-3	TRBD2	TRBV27	CASSRTSGSFADTQYF	TGTGCCAGCAGCCGGACTAGCGGGAGTTTCGCAGATACGCAGTATTTT
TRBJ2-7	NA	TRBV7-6	CASSVGETYEQYF	TGTGCCAGCAGCGTTGGGGAGACTTACGAGCAGTACTTC
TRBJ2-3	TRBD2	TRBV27	CASSPRTSQADTQYF	TGTGCCAGCAGTCCCCGGACTAGCCAGGCAGATACGCAGTATTTT